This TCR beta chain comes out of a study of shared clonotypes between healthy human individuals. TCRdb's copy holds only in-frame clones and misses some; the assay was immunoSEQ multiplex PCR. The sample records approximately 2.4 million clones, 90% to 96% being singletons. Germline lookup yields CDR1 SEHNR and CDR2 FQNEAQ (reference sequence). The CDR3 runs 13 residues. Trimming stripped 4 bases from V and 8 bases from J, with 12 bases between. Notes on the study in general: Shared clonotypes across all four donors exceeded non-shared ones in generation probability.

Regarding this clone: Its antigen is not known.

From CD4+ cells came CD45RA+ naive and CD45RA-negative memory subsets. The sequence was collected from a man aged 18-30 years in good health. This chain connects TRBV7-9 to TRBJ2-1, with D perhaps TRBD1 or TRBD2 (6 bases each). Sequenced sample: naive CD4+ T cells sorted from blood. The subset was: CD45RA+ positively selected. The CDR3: CASSWGASDEQFF. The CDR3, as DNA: TGTGCCAGCAGCTGGGGGGCTAGCGATGAGCAGTTCTTC.